This TCR beta chain was retrieved from a study of T cells after posttransplantation cyclophosphamide. Treatment was busulfan-fludarabine conditioning, a marrow graft, and cyclophosphamide on days +3 and +4. The method was immunoSEQ multiplex PCR; TCRdb's version includes in-frame clones alone and lacks a portion of them. The sample consists of 35,000 to 40,000 clones, roughly 73% of them appearing once. Points from the study as a whole: Recipient CMV seropositivity and CMV reactivation strongly tracked TRB clonality. Blood and skin or GI T cell repertoires showed limited TRB overlap. Later blood repertoires were often dominated by clones from the donor CD8+ memory compartment.

J was trimmed by 0 bases and V by 4 bases; bases with no gene match: 6. The CDR3 contains 17 residues. Germline-derived CDR1 and CDR2 are SGHTA and FQGNSA. A remark on this clone: Its antigen remains unknown.

The source of this sequence is a female patient in her forties or fifties who received an allogeneic stem cell transplant from a related donor, was CMV-positive, and had no GVHD. A share of the T cells may be of graft donor origin. Material: CD4+ T cells sorted from blood, obtained roughly 250 weeks after a stem cell transplant with posttransplant cyclophosphamide. The chain links TRBV7-2 to TRBJ2-1, with 10 bases that match TRBD2. The CDR3 DNA is TGTGCCAGCAGCTCCAGACTAGCGGGCCTCTCCTACAATGAGCAGTTCTTC. Translating it yields CASSSRLAGLSYNEQFF.